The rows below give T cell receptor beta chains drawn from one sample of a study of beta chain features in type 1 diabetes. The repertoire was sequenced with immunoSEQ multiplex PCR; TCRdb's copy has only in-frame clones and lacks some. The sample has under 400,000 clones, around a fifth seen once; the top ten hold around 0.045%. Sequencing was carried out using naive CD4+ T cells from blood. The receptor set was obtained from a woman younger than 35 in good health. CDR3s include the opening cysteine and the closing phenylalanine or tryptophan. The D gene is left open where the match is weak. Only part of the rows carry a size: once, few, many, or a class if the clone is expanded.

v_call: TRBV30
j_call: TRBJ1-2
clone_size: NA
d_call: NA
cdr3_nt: TGTGCCTGGAGTCGCAGGGATGGCTACACCTTC
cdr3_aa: CAWSRRDGYTF

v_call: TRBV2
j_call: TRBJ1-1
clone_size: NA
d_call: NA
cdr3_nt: TGTGCCAGCATCCAACAGGGGAACACTGAAGCTTTCTTT
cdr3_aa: CASIQQGNTEAFF

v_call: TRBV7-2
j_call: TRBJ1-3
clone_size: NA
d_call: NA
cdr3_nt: TGTGCCAGCACCATTCGAGCCGGGGATGCTGGAAACACCATATATTTT
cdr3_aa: CASTIRAGDAGNTIYF

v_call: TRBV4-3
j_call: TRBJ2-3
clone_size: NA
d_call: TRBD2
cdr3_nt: TGCGCCAGCAGCCAAGATAGGCTAGCGGGGGGGCCAGATACGCAGTATTTT
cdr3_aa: CASSQDRLAGGPDTQYF

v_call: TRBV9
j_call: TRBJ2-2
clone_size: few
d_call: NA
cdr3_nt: TGTGCCAGCAGCGCAGCCGGGACTCCCAGCGGGGAGCTGTTTTTT
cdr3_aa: CASSAAGTPSGELFF

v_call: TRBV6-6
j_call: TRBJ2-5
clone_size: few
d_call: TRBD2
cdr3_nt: TGTGCCAGCAGGGAGCGGGGGGGCTTGGAGACCCAGTACTTC
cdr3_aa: CASRERGGLETQYF

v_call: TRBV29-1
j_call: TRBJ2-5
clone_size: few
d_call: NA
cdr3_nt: TGCAGCGTTGGGCCTAGTTCAGAGACCCAGTACTTC
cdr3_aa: CSVGPSSETQYF

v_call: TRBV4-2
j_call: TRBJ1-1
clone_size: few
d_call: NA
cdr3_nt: TGTGCCAGCAGCCAAGATGGTTTGAGGACAGCTCGGCCTGAAGCTTTCTTT
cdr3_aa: CASSQDGLRTARPEAFF

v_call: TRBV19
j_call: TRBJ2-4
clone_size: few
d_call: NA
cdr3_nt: TGTGCCAGTAGTCTCAGACCTCAGGGTAGCATTCAGTACTTC
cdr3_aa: CASSLRPQGSIQYF

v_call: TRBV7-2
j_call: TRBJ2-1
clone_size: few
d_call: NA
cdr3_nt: TGTGCCAGCAGATTAGCAGCGGGCAACTACAATGAGCAGTTCTTC
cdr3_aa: CASRLAAGNYNEQFF

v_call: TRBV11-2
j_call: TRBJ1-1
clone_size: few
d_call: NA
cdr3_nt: TGTGCCAGCAGAAGAGGGTTCGTGAACACTGAAGCTTTCTTT
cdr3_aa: CASRRGFVNTEAFF

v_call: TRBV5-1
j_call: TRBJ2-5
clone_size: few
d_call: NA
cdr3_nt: TGCGCCAGCAGTCCCCGGACAAGGGAAGAGACCCAGTACTTC
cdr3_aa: CASSPRTREETQYF

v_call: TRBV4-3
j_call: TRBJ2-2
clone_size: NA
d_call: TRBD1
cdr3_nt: TGCGCCAGCAGCCTATCCCAGGGGGCTAACGGGGAGCTGTTTTTT
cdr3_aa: CASSLSQGANGELFF

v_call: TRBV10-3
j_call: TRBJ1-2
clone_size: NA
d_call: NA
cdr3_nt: TGTGCCATCAGTGAGTCCAGGAACTATGGCTACACCTTC
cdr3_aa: CAISESRNYGYTF

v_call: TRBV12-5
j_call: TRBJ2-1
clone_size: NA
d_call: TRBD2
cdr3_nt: TGTGCTAGTGGTTTGGGCTCCCTAGCGGACAATGAGCAGTTCTTC
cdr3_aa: CASGLGSLADNEQFF

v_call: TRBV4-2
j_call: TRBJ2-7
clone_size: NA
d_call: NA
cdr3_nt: TGTGCCAGCAGCCAAGCCAGCCGGGACTCCTCCTACGAGCAGTACTTC
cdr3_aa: CASSQASRDSSYEQYF

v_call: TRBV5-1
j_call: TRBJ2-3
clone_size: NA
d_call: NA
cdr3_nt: TGCGCCAGCAGCGTACTACAGGGACCTAGCACAGATACGCAGTATTTT
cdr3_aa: CASSVLQGPSTDTQYF

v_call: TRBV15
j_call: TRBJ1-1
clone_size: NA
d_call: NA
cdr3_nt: TGTGCCACCAGCAGCGTCGCGGGTTTGAACACTGAAGCTTTCTTT
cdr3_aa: CATSSVAGLNTEAFF

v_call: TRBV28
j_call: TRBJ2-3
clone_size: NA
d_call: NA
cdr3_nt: TGTGCCAGCAGTTCCCCCGGAGATACGCAGTATTTT
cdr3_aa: CASSSPGDTQYF

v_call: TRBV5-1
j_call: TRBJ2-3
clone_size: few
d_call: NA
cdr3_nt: TGCGCCAGCAGCGGAGCGGGTACGCAGTATTTT
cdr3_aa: CASSGAGTQYF

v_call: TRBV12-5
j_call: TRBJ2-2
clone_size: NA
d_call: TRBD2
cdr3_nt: TGTGCTAGTGGTTTCCTCCGGGGGGCCGGGGAGCTGTTTTTT
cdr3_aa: CASGFLRGAGELFF

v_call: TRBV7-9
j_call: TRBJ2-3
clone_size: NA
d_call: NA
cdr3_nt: TGTGCCAGCAGCGGAGGGTCAGATACGCAGTATTTT
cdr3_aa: CASSGGSDTQYF

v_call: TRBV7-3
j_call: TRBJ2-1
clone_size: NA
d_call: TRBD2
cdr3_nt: TGTGCCAGCAGCTTCATGCGCGGGGGGGTAGATGAGCAGTTCTTC
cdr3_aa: CASSFMRGGVDEQFF

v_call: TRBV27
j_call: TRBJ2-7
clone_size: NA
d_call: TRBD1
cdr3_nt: TGTGCCAGCAGTCCAGACAGGGGCGGGTATTCCTCCGAGCAGTACTTC
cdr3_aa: CASSPDRGGYSSEQYF

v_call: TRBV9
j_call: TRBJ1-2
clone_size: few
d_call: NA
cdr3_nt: TGTGCCAGCAGCGTACGGTCAGGGGAAGGCTACACCTTC
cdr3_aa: CASSVRSGEGYTF

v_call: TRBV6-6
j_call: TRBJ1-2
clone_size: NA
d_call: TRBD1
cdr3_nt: TGTGCCAGCCAAGTTCCGGGACAGGGGAACTATGGCTACACCTTC
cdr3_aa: CASQVPGQGNYGYTF

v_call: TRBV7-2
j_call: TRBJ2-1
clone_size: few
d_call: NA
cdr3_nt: TGTGCCAGCAGCCTGGGCGGGGAGGCCCCCTACAATGAGCAGTTCTTC
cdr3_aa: CASSLGGEAPYNEQFF

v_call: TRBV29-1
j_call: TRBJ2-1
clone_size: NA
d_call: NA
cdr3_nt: TGCAGCGTTCAGCGGACCCCCGACAATGAGCAGTTCTTC
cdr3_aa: CSVQRTPDNEQFF

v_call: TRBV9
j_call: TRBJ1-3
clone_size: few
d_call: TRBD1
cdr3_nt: TGTGCCAGCAGCCCCAGGGGGCCTGGAAACACCATATATTTT
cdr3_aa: CASSPRGPGNTIYF

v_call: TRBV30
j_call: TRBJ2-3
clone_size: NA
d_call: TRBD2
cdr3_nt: TGTGCCTGGAGTGTAGGGACTAACACAGATACGCAGTATTTT
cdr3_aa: CAWSVGTNTDTQYF

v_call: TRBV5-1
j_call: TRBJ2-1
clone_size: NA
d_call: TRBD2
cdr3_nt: TGCGCCAGCAGACTAGCGGGGGACAATGAGCAGTTCTTC
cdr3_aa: CASRLAGDNEQFF

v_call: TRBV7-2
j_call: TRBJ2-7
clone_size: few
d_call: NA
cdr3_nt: TGTGCCAGCAGCTTAGGCCCAGGGTGGAACTACGAGCAGTACTTC
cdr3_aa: CASSLGPGWNYEQYF

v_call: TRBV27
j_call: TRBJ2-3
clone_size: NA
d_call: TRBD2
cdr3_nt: TGTGCCAGCAGTTTCGGCGGGAGCCTTGCAGATACGCAGTATTTT
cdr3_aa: CASSFGGSLADTQYF